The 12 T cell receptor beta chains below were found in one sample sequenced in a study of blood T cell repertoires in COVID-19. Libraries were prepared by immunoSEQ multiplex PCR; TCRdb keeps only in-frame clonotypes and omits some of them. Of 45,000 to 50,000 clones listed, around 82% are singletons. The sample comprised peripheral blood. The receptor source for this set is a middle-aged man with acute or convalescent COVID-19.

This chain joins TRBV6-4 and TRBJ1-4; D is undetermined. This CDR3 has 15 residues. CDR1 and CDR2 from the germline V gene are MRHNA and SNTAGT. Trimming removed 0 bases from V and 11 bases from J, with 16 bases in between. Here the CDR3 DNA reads TGTGCCAGCAGTGACTCAAGAGACCTACCGAGGAAACTGTTTTTT. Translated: CASSDSRDLPRKLFF.

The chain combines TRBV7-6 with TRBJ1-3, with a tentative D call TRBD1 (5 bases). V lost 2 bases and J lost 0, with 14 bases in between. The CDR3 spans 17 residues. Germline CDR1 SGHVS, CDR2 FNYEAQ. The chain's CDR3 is CASSLWAGISSGNTIYF. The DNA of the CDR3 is TGTGCCAGCAGCTTATGGGCAGGGATTAGCTCTGGAAACACCATATATTTT.

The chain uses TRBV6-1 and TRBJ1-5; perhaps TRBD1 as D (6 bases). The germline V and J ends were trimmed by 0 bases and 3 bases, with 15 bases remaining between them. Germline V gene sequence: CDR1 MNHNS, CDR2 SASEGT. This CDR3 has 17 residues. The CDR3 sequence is CASSEAQGRAYNQPQHF. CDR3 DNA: TGTGCCAGCAGTGAAGCGCAGGGGAGGGCCTACAATCAGCCCCAGCATTTT.

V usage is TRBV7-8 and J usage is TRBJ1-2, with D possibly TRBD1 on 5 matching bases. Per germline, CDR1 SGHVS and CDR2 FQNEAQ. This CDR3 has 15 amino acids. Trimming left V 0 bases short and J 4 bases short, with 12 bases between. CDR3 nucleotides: TGTGCCAGCAGCTTAGCTGTGACAGCTTTCTATGGCTACACCTTC. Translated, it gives CASSLAVTAFYGYTF.

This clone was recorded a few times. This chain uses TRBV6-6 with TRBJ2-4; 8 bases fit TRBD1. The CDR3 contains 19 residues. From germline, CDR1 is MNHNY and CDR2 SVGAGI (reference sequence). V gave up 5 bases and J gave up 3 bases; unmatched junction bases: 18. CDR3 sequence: CASSQTGGVEKVGKNIQYF. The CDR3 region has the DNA TGTGCCAGCAGTCAAACAGGGGGAGTAGAGAAGGTCGGCAAAAACATTCAGTACTTC.

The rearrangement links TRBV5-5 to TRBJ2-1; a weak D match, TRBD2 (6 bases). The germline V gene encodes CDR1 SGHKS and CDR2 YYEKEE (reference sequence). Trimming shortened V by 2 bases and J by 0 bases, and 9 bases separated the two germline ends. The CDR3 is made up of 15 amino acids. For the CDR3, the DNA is TGTGCCAGCAGCTTAGGAGGGAGCTCCTACAATGAGCAGTTCTTC. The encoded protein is CASSLGGSSYNEQFF.

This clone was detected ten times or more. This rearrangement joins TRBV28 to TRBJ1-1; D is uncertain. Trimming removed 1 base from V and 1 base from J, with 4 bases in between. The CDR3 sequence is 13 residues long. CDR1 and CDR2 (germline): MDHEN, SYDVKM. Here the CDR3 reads CASSLSGNTEAFF. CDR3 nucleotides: TGTGCCAGCAGTTTATCAGGGAACACTGAAGCTTTCTTT. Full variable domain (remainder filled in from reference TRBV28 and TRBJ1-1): DVKVTQSSRYLVKRTGEKVFLECVQDMDHENMFWYRQDPGLGLRLIYFSYDVKMKEKGDIPEGYSVSREKKERFSLILESASTNQTSMYLCASSLSGNTEAFFGQGTRLTVV.

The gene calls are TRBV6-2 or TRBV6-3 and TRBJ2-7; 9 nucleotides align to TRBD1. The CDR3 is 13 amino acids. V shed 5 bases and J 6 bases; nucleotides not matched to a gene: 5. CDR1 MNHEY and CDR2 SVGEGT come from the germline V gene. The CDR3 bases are TGTGCCAGCAGTCGAACAGGGGGCTTCGAGCAGTACTTC. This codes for CASSRTGGFEQYF.

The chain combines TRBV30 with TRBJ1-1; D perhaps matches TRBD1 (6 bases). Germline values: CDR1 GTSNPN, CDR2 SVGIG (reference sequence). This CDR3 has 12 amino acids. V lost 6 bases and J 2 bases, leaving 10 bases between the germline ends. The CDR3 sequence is CACGQFNTEAFF. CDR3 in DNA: TGTGCCTGCGGACAGTTCAACACTGAAGCTTTCTTT.

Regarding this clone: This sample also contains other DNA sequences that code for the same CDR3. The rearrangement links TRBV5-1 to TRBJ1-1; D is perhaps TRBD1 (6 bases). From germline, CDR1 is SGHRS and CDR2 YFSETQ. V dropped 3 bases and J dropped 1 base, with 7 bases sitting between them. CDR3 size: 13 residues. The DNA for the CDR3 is TGCGCCAGCAGCTCACAGGGGAACACTGAAGCTTTCTTT. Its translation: CASSSQGNTEAFF.

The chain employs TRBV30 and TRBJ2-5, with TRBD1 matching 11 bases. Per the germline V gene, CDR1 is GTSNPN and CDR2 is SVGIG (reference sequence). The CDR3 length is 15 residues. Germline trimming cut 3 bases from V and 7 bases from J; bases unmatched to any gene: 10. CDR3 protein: CAWSVGTGGDVTQYF. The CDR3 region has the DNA TGTGCCTGGAGCGTGGGGACAGGGGGAGACGTGACCCAGTACTTC. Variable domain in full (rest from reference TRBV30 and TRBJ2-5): SQTIHQWPATLVQPVGSPLSLECTVEGTSNPNLYWYRQAAGRGLQLLFYSVGIGQISSEVPQNLSASRPQDRQFILSSKKLLLSDSGFYLCAWSVGTGGDVTQYFGPGTRLLVL.

The CDR3: CASSQQGNYEQYF. The CDR3 DNA reads as TGTGCCAGTAGTCAACAGGGGAACTACGAGCAGTACTTC. The chain carries TRBV19 and TRBJ2-7; TRBD1 matches at 7 bases. Germline V CDR1 and CDR2: LNHDA, SQIVND (reference sequence). The CDR3 is made up of 13 amino acids. Losses at the gene ends were 5 bases for V and 3 bases for J; bases not matched to a gene: 4. The variable domain in full, with the rest retrieved from reference TRBV19 and TRBJ2-7, is DGGITQSPKYLFRKEGQNVTLSCEQNLNHDAMYWYRQDPGQGLRLIYYSQIVNDFQKGDIAEGYSVSREKKESFPLTVTSAQKNPTAFYLCASSQQGNYEQYFGPGTRLTVT.